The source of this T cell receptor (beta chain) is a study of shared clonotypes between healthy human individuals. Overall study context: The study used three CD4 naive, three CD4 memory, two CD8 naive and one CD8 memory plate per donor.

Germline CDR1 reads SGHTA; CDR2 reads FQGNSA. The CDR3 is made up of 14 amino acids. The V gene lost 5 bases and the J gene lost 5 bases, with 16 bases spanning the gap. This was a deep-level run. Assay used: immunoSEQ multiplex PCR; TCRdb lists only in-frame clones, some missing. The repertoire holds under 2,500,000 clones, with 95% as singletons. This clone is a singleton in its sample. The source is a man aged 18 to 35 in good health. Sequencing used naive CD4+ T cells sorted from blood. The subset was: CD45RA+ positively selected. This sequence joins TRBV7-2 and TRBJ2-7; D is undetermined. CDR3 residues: CASSLRTGGDEQYF. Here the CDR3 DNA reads TGTGCCAGCAGCCTACGGACGGGCGGCGACGAGCAGTACTTC.